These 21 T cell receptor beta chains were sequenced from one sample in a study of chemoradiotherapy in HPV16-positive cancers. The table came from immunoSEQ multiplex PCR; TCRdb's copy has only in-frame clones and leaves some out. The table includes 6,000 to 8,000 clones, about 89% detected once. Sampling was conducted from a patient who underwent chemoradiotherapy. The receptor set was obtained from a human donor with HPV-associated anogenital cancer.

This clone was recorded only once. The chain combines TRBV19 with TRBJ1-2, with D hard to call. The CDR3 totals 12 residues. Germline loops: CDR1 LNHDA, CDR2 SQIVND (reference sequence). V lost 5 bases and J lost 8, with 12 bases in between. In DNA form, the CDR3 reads TGTGCCAGTAGTTTGACCGAGAGGGGCTACACCTTC. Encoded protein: CASSLTERGYTF.

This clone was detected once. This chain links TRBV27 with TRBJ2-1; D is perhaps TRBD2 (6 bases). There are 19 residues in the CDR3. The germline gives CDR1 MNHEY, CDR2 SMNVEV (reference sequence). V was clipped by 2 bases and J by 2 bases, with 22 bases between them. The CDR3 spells CASSLHEGRSGLPYNEQFF. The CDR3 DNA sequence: TGTGCCAGCAGTTTACATGAGGGGAGGTCGGGTTTACCCTACAATGAGCAGTTCTTC.

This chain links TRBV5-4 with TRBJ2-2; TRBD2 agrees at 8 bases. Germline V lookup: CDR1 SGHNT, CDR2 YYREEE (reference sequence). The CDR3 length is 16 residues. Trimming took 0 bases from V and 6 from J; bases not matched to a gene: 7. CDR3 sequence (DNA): TGTGCCAGCAGCTTGGGAGCGGGAGTGGTGTCCGGGGAGCTGTTTTTT. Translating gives CASSLGAGVVSGELFF.

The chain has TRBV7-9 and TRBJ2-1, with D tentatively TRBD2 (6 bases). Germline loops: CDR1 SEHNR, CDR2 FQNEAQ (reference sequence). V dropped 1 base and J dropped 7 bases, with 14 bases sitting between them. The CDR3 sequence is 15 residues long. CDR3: CASSLGYGSINEQFF. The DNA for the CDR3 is TGTGCCAGCAGCTTAGGGTACGGGAGTATAAATGAGCAGTTCTTC.

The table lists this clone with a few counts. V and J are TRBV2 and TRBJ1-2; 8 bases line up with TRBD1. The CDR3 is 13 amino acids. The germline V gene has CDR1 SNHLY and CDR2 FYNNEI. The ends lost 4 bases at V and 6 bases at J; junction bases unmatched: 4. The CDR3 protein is CASSGQGFHGYTF. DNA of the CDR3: TGTGCCAGCAGTGGACAGGGGTTCCATGGCTACACCTTC.

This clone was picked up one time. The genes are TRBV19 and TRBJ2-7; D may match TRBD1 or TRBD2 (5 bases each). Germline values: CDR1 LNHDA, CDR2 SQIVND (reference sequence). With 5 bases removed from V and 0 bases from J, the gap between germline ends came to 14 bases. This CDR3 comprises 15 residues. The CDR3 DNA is TGTGCCAGTAGTCGGGACCCGCGGAGCTCCTACGAGCAGTACTTC. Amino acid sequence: CASSRDPRSSYEQYF.

CDR3 region: CASKADRSNQPQHF. The CDR3 DNA is TGTGCCAGCAAAGCAGACAGGAGCAATCAGCCCCAGCATTTT. J is TRBJ1-5 and V is TRBV6-5; D is perhaps TRBD1 (6 bases). CDR1 is MNHEY, CDR2 SVGAGI, per germline. Deletions cut 7 bases from V and 1 base from J, with 11 bases between. The CDR3 totals 14 residues.

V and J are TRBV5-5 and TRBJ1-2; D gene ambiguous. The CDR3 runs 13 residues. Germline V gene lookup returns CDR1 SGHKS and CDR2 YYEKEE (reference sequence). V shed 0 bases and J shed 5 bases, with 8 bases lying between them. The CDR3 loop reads CASSLGGNYGYTF. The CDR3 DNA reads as TGTGCCAGCAGCTTGGGGGGTAATTATGGCTACACCTTC. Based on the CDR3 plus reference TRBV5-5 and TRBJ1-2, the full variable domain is DAGVTQSPTHLIKTRGQQVTLRCSPISGHKSVSWYQQVLGQGPQFIFQYYEKEERGRGNFPDRFSARQFPNYSSELNVNALLLGDSALYLCASSLGGNYGYTFGSGTRLTVV.

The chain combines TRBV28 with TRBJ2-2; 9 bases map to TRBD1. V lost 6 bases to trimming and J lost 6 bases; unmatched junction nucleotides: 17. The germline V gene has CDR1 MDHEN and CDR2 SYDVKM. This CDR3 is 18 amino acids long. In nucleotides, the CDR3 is TGTGCCAGCAGAGTTATGTGGAGCGGGACAGGGATCCCCGGGGAGCTGTTTTTT. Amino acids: CASRVMWSGTGIPGELFF.

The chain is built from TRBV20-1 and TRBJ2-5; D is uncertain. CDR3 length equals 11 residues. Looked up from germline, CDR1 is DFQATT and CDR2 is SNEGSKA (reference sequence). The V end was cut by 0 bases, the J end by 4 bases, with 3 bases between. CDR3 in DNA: TGCAGTGCTAGAGATGGAGAGACCCAGTACTTC. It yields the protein CSARDGETQYF.

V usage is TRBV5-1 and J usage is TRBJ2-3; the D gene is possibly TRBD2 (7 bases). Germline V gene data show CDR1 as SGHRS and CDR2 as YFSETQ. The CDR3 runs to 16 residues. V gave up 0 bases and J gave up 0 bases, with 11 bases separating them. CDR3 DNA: TGCGCCAGCAGCTTGGAGGGGGGGTATAGCACAGATACGCAGTATTTT. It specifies CASSLEGGYSTDTQYF.

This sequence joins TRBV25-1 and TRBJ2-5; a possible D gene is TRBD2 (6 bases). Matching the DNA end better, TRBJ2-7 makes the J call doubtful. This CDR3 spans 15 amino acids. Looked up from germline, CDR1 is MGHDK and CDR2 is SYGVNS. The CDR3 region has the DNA TGTGCCAGCAACACCGATGGCGGGAACTCCTACGAGCAGTACTTC. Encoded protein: CASNTDGGNSYEQYF.

The DNA of the CDR3 is TGTGCCAGCAGGGAGACTAGTTTGGATGAGCAGTTCTTC. It codes for CASRETSLDEQFF. The chain has TRBV9 and TRBJ2-1, with D possibly matching TRBD2 (6 bases). Trimming left V 5 bases short and J 8 bases short, with 14 bases between. Germline CDR1 is SGDLS and CDR2 is YYNGEE. The CDR3 contains 13 residues.

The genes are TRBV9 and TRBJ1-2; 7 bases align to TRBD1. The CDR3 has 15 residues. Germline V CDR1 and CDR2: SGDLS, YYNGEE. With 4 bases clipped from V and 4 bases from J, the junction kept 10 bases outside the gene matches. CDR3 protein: CASSQRAGGGYGYTF. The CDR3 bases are TGTGCCAGCAGCCAACGGGCAGGGGGAGGCTATGGCTACACCTTC.

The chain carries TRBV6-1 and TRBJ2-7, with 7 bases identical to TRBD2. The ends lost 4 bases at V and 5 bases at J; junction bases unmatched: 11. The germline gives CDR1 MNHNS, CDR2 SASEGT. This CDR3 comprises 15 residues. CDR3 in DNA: TGTGCCAGCAGTGCGGGGGGTGGGAGCGGGAACGAGCAGTACTTC. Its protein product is CASSAGGGSGNEQYF.

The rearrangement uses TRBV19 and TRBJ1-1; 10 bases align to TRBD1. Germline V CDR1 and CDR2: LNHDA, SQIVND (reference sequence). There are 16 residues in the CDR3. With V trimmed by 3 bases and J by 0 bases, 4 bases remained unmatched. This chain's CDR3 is CASSISGTGVNTEAFF. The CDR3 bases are TGTGCCAGTAGTATTAGTGGGACAGGGGTGAACACTGAAGCTTTCTTT.

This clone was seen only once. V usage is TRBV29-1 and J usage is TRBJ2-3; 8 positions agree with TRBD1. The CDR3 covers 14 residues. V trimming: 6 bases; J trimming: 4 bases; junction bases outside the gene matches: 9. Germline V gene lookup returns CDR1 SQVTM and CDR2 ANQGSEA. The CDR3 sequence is CSVEGQGAADTQYF. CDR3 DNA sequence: TGCAGCGTCGAGGGGCAGGGGGCCGCAGATACGCAGTATTTT.

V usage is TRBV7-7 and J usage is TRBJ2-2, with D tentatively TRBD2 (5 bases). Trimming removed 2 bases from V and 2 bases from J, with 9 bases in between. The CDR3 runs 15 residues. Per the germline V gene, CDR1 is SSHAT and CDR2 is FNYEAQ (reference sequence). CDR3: CASSLLGVNTGELFF. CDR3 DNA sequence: TGTGCCAGCAGCTTACTCGGGGTTAACACCGGGGAGCTGTTTTTT.

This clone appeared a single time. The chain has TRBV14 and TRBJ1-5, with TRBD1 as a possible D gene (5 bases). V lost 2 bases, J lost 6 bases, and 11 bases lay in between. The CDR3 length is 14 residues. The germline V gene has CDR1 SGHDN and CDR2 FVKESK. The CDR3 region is CASSQQGMGQPQHF. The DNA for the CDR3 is TGTGCCAGCAGCCAACAGGGAATGGGTCAGCCCCAGCATTTT.

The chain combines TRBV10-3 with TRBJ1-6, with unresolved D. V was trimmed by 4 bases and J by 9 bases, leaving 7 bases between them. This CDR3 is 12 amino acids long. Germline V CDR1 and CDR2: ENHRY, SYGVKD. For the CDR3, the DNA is TGTGCCATCAGTGGGGGTGGTTCACCCCTCCACTTT. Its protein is CAISGGGSPLHF.

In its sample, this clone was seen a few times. The CDR3 coding sequence is TGTGCCAGCAGTCCGAGGAGGGGGCAGACTGAAGCTTTCTTT. Translated: CASSPRRGQTEAFF. This chain uses TRBV25-1 with TRBJ1-1, with 7 bases that match TRBD1. The CDR3 length is 14 residues. Germline CDR1 and CDR2: MGHDK and SYGVNS. Unmatched junction bases numbered 8, after V lost 5 bases and J lost 5 bases. Drawing the rest from reference TRBV25-1 and TRBJ1-1, the complete variable domain is EADIYQTPRYLVIGTGKKITLECSQTMGHDKMYWYQQDPGMELHLIHYSYGVNSTEKGDLSSESTVSRIRTEHFPLTLESARPSHTSQYLCASSPRRGQTEAFFGQGTRLTVV.